These 5 T cell receptor beta chains were sequenced from one sample in a study of T cell responses to AZD1222 COVID-19 vaccine. Repertoires were generated with immunoSEQ multiplex PCR, while TCRdb's copy carries only in-frame clones and drops some. The table records 150,000 or so clones, roughly 88% of them present only once. Source: peripheral blood, taken on day 0 of MenACWY control vaccination. The receptors originated from an adult in good health.

The chain combines TRBV28 with TRBJ1-2; 8 bases map to TRBD1. The trim removed 5 bases at V and 5 bases at J, leaving 10 bases unmatched. Germline loops: CDR1 MDHEN, CDR2 SYDVKM. The CDR3 extends over 15 amino acids. Here the CDR3 reads CASSVQGVGYYGYTF. The CDR3 DNA follows: TGTGCCAGCAGTGTACAGGGGGTGGGTTATTATGGCTACACCTTC.

This chain joins TRBV6-5 and TRBJ2-7; TRBD1 aligns across 12 bases. The germline V gene has CDR1 MNHEY and CDR2 SVGAGI. This CDR3 is 15 amino acids long. With 6 bases clipped from V and 10 bases from J, the junction kept 13 bases outside the gene matches. CDR3 sequence reads: CASRPGQGAPKPQYF. The CDR3 DNA is TGTGCCAGCAGGCCGGGACAGGGGGCTCCGAAGCCCCAGTACTTC.

The chain uses TRBV7-8 and TRBJ1-3, with a tentative D call TRBD1 (6 bases). This CDR3 comprises 14 residues. Germline V gene lookup returns CDR1 SGHVS and CDR2 FQNEAQ. Trimming left V 5 bases short and J 4 bases short, with 12 bases between. For the CDR3, the DNA is TGTGCCAGCAGCCGCGGGGGCCTGGGAAACACCATATATTTT. Translating it yields CASSRGGLGNTIYF.

This chain uses TRBV6-5 with TRBJ2-7; possibly TRBD2 for D (7 bases). The CDR3 spans 14 residues. The germline V and J ends were trimmed by 6 bases and 3 bases, with 15 bases remaining between them. Looked up from germline, CDR1 is MNHEY and CDR2 is SVGAGI. The CDR3, as DNA: TGTGCCAGCAGAGTACGGGGGGCTAGCTACGAGCAGTACTTC. It specifies CASRVRGASYEQYF.

J is TRBJ2-4 and V is TRBV29-1; D is unclear. CDR3 size: 15 residues. The germline gives CDR1 SQVTM, CDR2 ANQGSEA. Trimming pared 2 bases from V and 0 bases from J, leaving 11 bases between. CDR3 bases: TGCAGCGTTGAATCCGCGATTCTAGCCAAAAACATTCAGTACTTC. Amino acids: CSVESAILAKNIQYF.